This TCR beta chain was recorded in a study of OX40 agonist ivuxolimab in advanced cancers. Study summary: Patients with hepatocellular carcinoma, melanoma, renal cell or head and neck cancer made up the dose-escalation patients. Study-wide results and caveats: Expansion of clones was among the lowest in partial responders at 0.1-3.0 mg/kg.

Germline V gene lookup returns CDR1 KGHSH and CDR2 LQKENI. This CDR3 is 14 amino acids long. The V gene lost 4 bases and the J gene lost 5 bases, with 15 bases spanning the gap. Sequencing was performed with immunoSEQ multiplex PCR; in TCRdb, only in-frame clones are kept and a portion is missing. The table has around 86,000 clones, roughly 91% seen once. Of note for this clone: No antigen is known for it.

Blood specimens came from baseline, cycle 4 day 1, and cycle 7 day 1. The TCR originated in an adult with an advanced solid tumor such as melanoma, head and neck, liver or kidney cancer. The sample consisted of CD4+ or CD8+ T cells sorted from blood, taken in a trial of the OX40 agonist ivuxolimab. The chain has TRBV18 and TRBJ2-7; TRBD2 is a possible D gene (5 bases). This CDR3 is CASSLLGGLDEQYF. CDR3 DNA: TGTGCCAGCTCACTACTAGGAGGTCTCGACGAGCAGTACTTC.